One and the same sample provided the 18 T cell receptor beta chains below, sequenced in a study of T cell repertoires in cytomegalovirus infection. TCRdb reprocessed the reads with MiXCR, giving one entry per CDR3 protein. The data contain about 190,000 distinct CDR3 sequences, approximately 28% of them singletons. Sequencing input: PBMCs. These receptors came from a human donor in good health (CMV status not recorded). Some clones in this sample may be carry-over from other donors' samples.

The chain combines TRBV25-1 with TRBJ2-1, with D maybe TRBD2 (6 bases). The CDR3 sequence is 16 residues long. The germline V and J ends were trimmed by 1 base and 3 bases, with 13 bases remaining between them. Germline V gives CDR1 MGHDK, CDR2 SYGVNS. The CDR3 DNA reads as TGTGCCAGCAGTGAATCGGGCGGGACCAGCTACAATGAGCAGTTCTTC. Translation gives CASSESGGTSYNEQFF.

This rearrangement joins TRBV7-2 to TRBJ2-1; D may be TRBD1 (5 bases). The V end lost 5 bases, the J end lost 5 bases, and 10 bases lay between the germline ends. This CDR3 comprises 13 residues. CDR1 and CDR2 from the germline V gene are SGHTA and FQGNSA. CDR3 protein: CASSRQGDNEQFF. The CDR3 DNA reads TGTGCCAGCAGCCGGCAAGGGGACAATGAGCAGTTCTTC.

The chain combines TRBV4-3 with TRBJ2-3, with D unclear. Trimming pared 1 base from V and 7 bases from J, leaving 18 bases between. The CDR3 loop spans 16 amino acids. CDR1 is LGHNA and CDR2 is YSLEER in the germline V gene. The CDR3 spells CASSQARTGSSNTQYF. The CDR3 DNA follows: TGCGCCAGCAGCCAAGCTAGGACGGGCTCCTCTAATACGCAGTATTTT.

The gene calls are TRBV11-2 and TRBJ2-1, with D hard to call. Germline CDR1 reads SGHAT; CDR2 reads FQNNGV. Trimming removed 5 bases from V and 8 bases from J, with 13 bases in between. This CDR3 is 13 amino acids long. The CDR3, as DNA: TGTGCCAGCAGCCCCCGCGATTCCGATGAGCAGTTCTTC. Translation gives CASSPRDSDEQFF.

The CDR3 is CASGLQGNTEAFF. As DNA, the CDR3 is TGTGCTAGTGGTTTGCAGGGTAACACTGAAGCTTTCTTT. The V call is TRBV12-5, the J call TRBJ1-1, with D possibly being TRBD1 (5 bases). CDR1 LGHNT and CDR2 FRNRAP come from the germline V gene. The length of the CDR3 is 13 residues. V dropped 2 bases and J dropped 2 bases, with 6 bases sitting between them.

J is TRBJ2-6 and V is TRBV7-4; maybe TRBD2 (6 bases). The CDR3 totals 17 residues. Germline loops: CDR1 SGHVT, CDR2 SQSDAQ. V lost 2 bases and J lost 2, with 13 bases in between. CDR3 region: CASSLSTGVAGANVLTF. As DNA, the CDR3 is TGTGCCAGCAGCTTATCGACGGGGGTGGCTGGGGCCAACGTCCTGACTTTC.

This clonotype has at least ten counts. The chain links TRBV7-2 to TRBJ2-7; tentative D call: TRBD1 (5 bases). The CDR3 is made up of 15 amino acids. The V gene's germline CDR1 is SGHTA and CDR2 FQGNSA. Trimming shortened V by 5 bases and J by 3 bases, and 17 bases separated the two germline ends. The CDR3 sequence is CASSAMLGQLYEQYF. CDR3 coding DNA: TGTGCCAGCAGCGCGATGCTAGGACAACTCTACGAGCAGTACTTC.

The chain employs TRBV24-1 and TRBJ2-5; no clear D. Trimming removed 2 bases at V and 0 bases at J, with 12 bases between. This CDR3 comprises 16 residues. Germline V gene lookup returns CDR1 KGHDR and CDR2 SFDVKD. CDR3 sequence reads: CATSDSADSYQETQYF. The DNA of the CDR3 is TGTGCCACCAGTGATTCGGCCGACTCGTACCAAGAGACCCAGTACTTC.

The sample holds a few counts of this clonotype. One junction end disagrees with the germline gene, perhaps due to a read error. This chain connects TRBV29-1 to TRBJ1-1, with D unclear. The CDR3 is made up of 12 amino acids. Per the germline V gene, CDR1 is SQVTM and CDR2 is ANQGSEA. This CDR3 reads CSVKDENTEAFF. CDR3 bases: TGCAGCGTTAAAGATGAGAACACTGAAGCTTTCTTT. Full variable domain (remainder filled in from reference TRBV29-1 and TRBJ1-1): SAVISQKPSRDICQRGTSLTIQCQVDSQVTMMFWYRQQPGQSLTLIATANQGSEATYESGFVIDKFPISRPNLTFSTLTVSNMSPEDSSIYLCSVKDENTEAFFGQGTRLTVV.

This clonotype was detected only once. One end of the junction fails to match germline, which may point to a read error. The rearrangement links TRBV7-3 to TRBJ2-5; D unclear. Germline V lookup: CDR1 SGHTA, CDR2 FQGTGA. The CDR3 consists of 13 residues. Here the CDR3 DNA reads TGTGCCAGCAGCTATAACGGTCTAGAGGCCCAGTACTTC. Translated, it gives CASSYNGLEAQYF.

This chain's CDR3 is CASSLRDSVETQYF. CDR3 nucleotide sequence: TGTGCCAGCAGCTTACGGGACTCGGTGGAGACCCAGTACTTC. This chain connects TRBV7-9 to TRBJ2-5, with D possibly being TRBD2 (6 bases). V was pared by 2 bases and J by 5 bases, with 12 bases between. The CDR3 extends over 14 amino acids. Germline CDR1 and CDR2: SEHNR and FQNEAQ (reference sequence).

This chain uses TRBV20-1 with TRBJ2-3; tentatively, D is TRBD2 (7 bases). Trimming left V 8 bases short and J 0 bases short, with 15 bases between. The CDR3 runs 14 residues. Germline CDR1 reads DFQATT; CDR2 reads SNEGSKA (reference sequence). The CDR3, as DNA: TGCAGTCCCCGTGGGGGGGCTAGCACAGATACGCAGTATTTT. Translated: CSPRGGASTDTQYF.

This clonotype showed up just a few times. The chain uses TRBV24-1 and TRBJ2-1; no clear D gene. The CDR3 covers 17 residues. From germline, CDR1 is KGHDR and CDR2 SFDVKD. The ends were cut back, 3 bases at V and 0 bases at J, with 14 bases in the middle. The CDR3, as DNA: TGTGCCACCAGTGATAATTCAGGTCAGAGCTCCTACAATGAGCAGTTCTTC. This encodes CATSDNSGQSSYNEQFF.

This rearrangement joins TRBV25-1 to TRBJ1-6; no clear D. Germline V gene data show CDR1 as MGHDK and CDR2 as SYGVNS. The CDR3 is 13 amino acids. Trimming left V 7 bases short and J 7 bases short, with 11 bases between. The CDR3 loop is CASKDTINSPLHF. CDR3 DNA sequence: TGTGCCAGCAAGGATACGATCAATTCACCCCTCCACTTT.

This clonotype came up many times. The chain uses TRBV7-8 and TRBJ1-1, with unresolved D. This CDR3 is built from 15 residues. V was clipped by 7 bases and J by 2 bases, with 17 bases between them. CDR1 is SGHVS, CDR2 FQNEAQ, per germline. The CDR3 loop reads CASTVSTISNTEAFF. The CDR3 DNA is TGTGCCAGCACCGTTTCGACCATCTCTAACACTGAAGCTTTCTTT.

There are a few counts of this clonotype. This chain uses TRBV12-3 or TRBV12-4 with TRBJ1-2; maybe TRBD1 (6 bases). V was pared by 7 bases and J by 3 bases, with 15 bases between. This CDR3 contains 14 residues. CDR3 coding DNA: TGTGCCAGCACCGAACAGGGATCGGACTATGGCTACACCTTC. Its translation: CASTEQGSDYGYTF.

A word on this clonotype: A much larger clone differs from this one at a single base, so this may be a read error. The gene calls are TRBV15 and TRBJ1-6, with 8 nucleotides matching TRBD1. Germline V gene sequence: CDR1 LNHNV, CDR2 YYDKDF (reference sequence). The length of the CDR3 is 15 residues. This chain's CDR3 is CATSREDRVYSPLRF. CDR3 DNA sequence: TGTGCCACCAGCAGAGAGGACAGGGTGTATTCACCCCTCCGCTTT. Full variable domain (outside the CDR3, taken from reference TRBV15 and TRBJ1-6): DAMVIQNPRYQVTQFGKPVTLSCSQTLNHNVMYWYQQKSSQAPKLLFHYYDKDFNNEADTPDNFQSRRPNTSFCFLDIRSPGLGDTAMYLCATSREDRVYSPLRFGNGTRLTVT.

The rearrangement links TRBV2 to TRBJ2-6; D may correspond to TRBD1 or TRBD2 (5 bases each). The CDR3 sequence is 16 residues long. Per the germline V gene, CDR1 is SNHLY and CDR2 is FYNNEI. V dropped 3 bases and J dropped 0 bases, with 9 bases sitting between them. The CDR3 nucleotides read TGTGCCAGCAGTGAGTTTGGGGGCTCTGGGGCCAACGTCCTGACTTTC. It specifies CASSEFGGSGANVLTF.